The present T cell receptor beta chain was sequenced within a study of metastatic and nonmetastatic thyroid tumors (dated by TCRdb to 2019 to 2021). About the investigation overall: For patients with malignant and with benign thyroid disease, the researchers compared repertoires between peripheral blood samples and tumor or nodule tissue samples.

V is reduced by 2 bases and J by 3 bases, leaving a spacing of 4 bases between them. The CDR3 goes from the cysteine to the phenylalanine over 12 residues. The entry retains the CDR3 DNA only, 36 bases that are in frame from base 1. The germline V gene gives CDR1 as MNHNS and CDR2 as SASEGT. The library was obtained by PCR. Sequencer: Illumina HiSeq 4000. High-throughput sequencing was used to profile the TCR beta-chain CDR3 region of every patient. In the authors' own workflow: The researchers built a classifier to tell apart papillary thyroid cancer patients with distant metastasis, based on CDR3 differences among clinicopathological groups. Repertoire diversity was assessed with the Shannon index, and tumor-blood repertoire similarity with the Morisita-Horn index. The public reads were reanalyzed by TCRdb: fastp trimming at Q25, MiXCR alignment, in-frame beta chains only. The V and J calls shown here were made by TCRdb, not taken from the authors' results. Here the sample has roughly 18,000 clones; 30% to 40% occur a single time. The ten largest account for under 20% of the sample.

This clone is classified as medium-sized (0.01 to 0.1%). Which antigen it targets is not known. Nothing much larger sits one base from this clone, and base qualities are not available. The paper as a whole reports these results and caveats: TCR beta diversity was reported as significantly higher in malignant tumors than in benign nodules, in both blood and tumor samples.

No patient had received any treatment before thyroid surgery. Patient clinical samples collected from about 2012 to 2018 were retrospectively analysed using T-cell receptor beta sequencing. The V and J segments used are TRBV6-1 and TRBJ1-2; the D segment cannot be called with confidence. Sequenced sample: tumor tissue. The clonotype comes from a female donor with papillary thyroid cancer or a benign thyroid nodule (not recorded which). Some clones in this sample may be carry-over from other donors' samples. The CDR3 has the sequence CASSERDYGYTF. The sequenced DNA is TGTGCCAGCAGTGAACGAGACTATGGCTACACCTTC.